Presented here are 17 T cell receptor beta chains from one specimen sequenced in a study of Ad26.COV2.S vaccination and SARS-CoV-2 variants. The treatment denotes: roughly 18 received Ad26.COV2.S at low or high dose, single or two shots; several received placebo; per-sample allocation not given. At day 63 after the first vaccine or placebo injection, samples were drawn. Produced via immunoSEQ multiplex PCR; TCRdb's table is partial and in-frame only. Of 350,000 to 500,000 clones listed, approximately 92% are singletons. Specimen: peripheral blood, collected in a trial of Ad26.COV2.S vaccine versus placebo. Source of these receptors: a person between 18 and 65 years old who received the Ad26.COV2.S COVID-19 vaccine or a placebo.

This clone is a singleton in its sample. This chain joins TRBV27 and TRBJ2-7, with 12 bases matching TRBD2. The germline V gene encodes CDR1 MNHEY and CDR2 SMNVEV (reference sequence). J was trimmed by 2 bases and V by 8 bases; bases with no gene match: 10. CDR3 length: 16 amino acids. The CDR3 DNA sequence: TGTGCCAGCGGTAGACTAGCGGGAGTAAAGCCCTACGAGCAGTACGTC. Its translation is CASGRLAGVKPYEQYV.

This chain uses TRBV5-6 with TRBJ1-4; D not certain. In germline, CDR1 is SGHDT, CDR2 YYEEEE. The V and J ends lost 3 bases and 8 bases respectively, with 14 bases between them. The CDR3 loop spans 14 amino acids. The CDR3 coding sequence is TGTGCCAGCAGCTACCGGTCCGTAGAGGAAAAACTGTTTTTT. This gives the protein CASSYRSVEEKLFF.

This rearrangement joins TRBV9 to TRBJ2-1; D may match TRBD1 or TRBD2 (5 bases each). V was clipped by 4 bases and J by 0 bases, with 8 bases between them. This CDR3 has 14 amino acids. Germline CDR1 reads SGDLS; CDR2 reads YYNGEE. CDR3 amino acids: CASSSGSSYNEQFF. CDR3 DNA: TGTGCCAGCAGCTCAGGGAGCTCCTACAATGAGCAGTTCTTC.

The chain recombines TRBV18 with TRBJ1-5, with a tentative D call TRBD1 (5 bases). Germline CDR1 KGHSH, CDR2 LQKENI. V was shortened by 1 base and J by 0 bases, with 13 bases between the two germline ends. The CDR3 extends over 17 amino acids. This chain's CDR3 is CASSPRPGTDSNQPQHF. The CDR3 DNA sequence: TGTGCCAGCTCACCACGTCCTGGGACGGATAGCAATCAGCCCCAGCATTTT. Full variable domain (rest looked up from reference TRBV18 and TRBJ1-5): NAGVMQNPRHLVRRRGQEARLRCSPMKGHSHVYWYRQLPEEGLKFMVYLQKENIIDESGMPKERFSAEFPKEGPSILRIQQVVRGDSAAYFCASSPRPGTDSNQPQHFGDGTRLSIL.

CDR3 protein: CASSFFVDGRTDAGNTIYF. The CDR3 region has the DNA TGTGCCAGCAGCTTTTTTGTTGACGGACGGACAGATGCTGGAAACACCATATATTTT. The chain joins TRBV7-6 to TRBJ1-3, with a tentative D call TRBD1 (6 bases). V was trimmed by 3 bases and J by 2 bases, leaving 23 bases between them. The CDR3 has 19 amino acids. Looked up from germline, CDR1 is SGHVS and CDR2 is FNYEAQ.

The chain uses TRBV7-2 and TRBJ2-3, with D unresolved. Germline V lookup: CDR1 SGHTA, CDR2 FQGNSA. The CDR3 extends over 11 amino acids. Trimming took off 2 bases at V and 4 bases at J, with 1 base between the two ends. CDR3 coding DNA: TGTGCCAGCAGCTTACCAGATACGCAGTATTTT. Protein product: CASSLPDTQYF.

The chain is built from TRBV19 and TRBJ2-5; 7 bases match TRBD2. The CDR3 is 14 residues long. J was trimmed by 4 bases and V by 5 bases; bases with no gene match: 7. Germline CDR1 and CDR2: LNHDA and SQIVND (reference sequence). DNA for the CDR3: TGTGCCAGTAGTCCCTTTCGGGGGGTAGAGACCCAGTACTTC. Its protein is CASSPFRGVETQYF.

V usage is TRBV4-2 and J usage is TRBJ2-3; 8 bases match TRBD2. With 1 base clipped from V and 2 bases from J, the junction kept 8 bases outside the gene matches. CDR3 size: 17 residues. Per germline, CDR1 LGHNA and CDR2 YNFKEQ. The CDR3 sequence is CASSQGLLAGTTDTQYF. The CDR3, as DNA: TGTGCCAGCAGCCAAGGTCTATTAGCGGGGACCACAGATACGCAGTATTTT.

The gene calls are TRBV3-1 (or the pseudogene TRBV3-2) and TRBJ1-1; the D gene is possibly TRBD1 (5 bases). CDR3 size: 15 residues. With 3 bases removed from V and 1 base from J, the gap between germline ends came to 12 bases. Germline CDR1 and CDR2: LGHDT and YNNKEL (reference sequence). CDR3 nucleotide sequence: TGTGCCAGCAGCCATTCCGCAGGGTGGAACACTGAAGCTTTCTTT. It encodes CASSHSAGWNTEAFF.

The rearrangement uses TRBV12-3 or TRBV12-4 and TRBJ2-2, with D hard to call. Trimming stripped 5 bases from V and 4 bases from J, with 8 bases between. The CDR3 totals 13 residues. In DNA form, the CDR3 reads TGTGCCAGCAGTCTTTTGACCACCGGGGAGCTGTTTTTT. It encodes CASSLLTTGELFF.

The DNA of the CDR3 is TGTGCCAGTAGTACCGTCCACAGGACAGGGAACACTGAAGCTTTCTTT. It specifies CASSTVHRTGNTEAFF. This chain connects TRBV19 to TRBJ1-1, with 7 bases fitting TRBD1. Trimming took 4 bases from V and 1 from J; bases not matched to a gene: 9. Germline CDR1 and CDR2: LNHDA and SQIVND (reference sequence). CDR3 size: 16 residues.

This clone has just one count. The CDR3 coding sequence is TGCGCCAGCAGTCCCCCCGACAGGGTATATGGGGCCAACGTCCTGACTTTC. Translating it yields CASSPPDRVYGANVLTF. The rearrangement uses TRBV23-1 and TRBJ2-6, with 7 bases aligning to TRBD1. TRBV23-1 is filed as an ORF, its function uncertain. J lost 3 bases, V lost 4 bases, and 9 bases had no gene match. The CDR3 is 17 amino acids.

V gene TRBV7-2 combines with J gene TRBJ2-1; the D gene is possibly TRBD1 (6 bases). Germline assignment: CDR1 SGHTA and CDR2 FQGNSA. This CDR3 is built from 14 residues. V was cut by 6 bases and J by 15 bases, with 24 bases left in between. CDR3 sequence: CASSPGTLGMLGFF. The CDR3 DNA sequence: TGTGCCAGCAGTCCCGGGACACTTGGAATGTTAGGGTTCTTC.

The chain employs TRBV6-1 and TRBJ1-4, with TRBD1 matching 8 bases. With 3 bases clipped from V and 6 bases from J, the junction kept 3 bases outside the gene matches. The CDR3 is made up of 14 amino acids. CDR1 MNHNS and CDR2 SASEGT come from the germline V gene. This chain's CDR3 is CASSDTGGHEKLFF. For the CDR3, the DNA is TGTGCCAGCAGTGACACAGGGGGGCATGAAAAACTGTTTTTT.

This clone was counted only a few times. The chain is built from TRBV5-1 and TRBJ2-7; D is ambiguous. The CDR3 covers 16 residues. The germline CDR1 and CDR2 sequences are SGHRS and YFSETQ. Trimming took off 4 bases at V and 3 bases at J, with 20 bases between the two ends. CDR3 sequence (DNA): TGCGCCAGCAGCAGAGAACCGGTCGCGTTCAACTACGAGCAGTACGTC. Protein: CASSREPVAFNYEQYV.

Only one count was recorded for this clone. V gene TRBV7-9 combines with J gene TRBJ1-6; tentatively, D is TRBD1 (6 bases). Germline V CDR1 and CDR2: SEHNR, FQNEAQ (reference sequence). This CDR3 comprises 14 residues. Between the trimmed V and J ends, which lost 5 bases and 10 bases, there was a span of 15 bases. The CDR3 bases are TGTGCCAGCAGCCCTACAGGGTCGGGGTCACCCCTCCACTTT. Translated, it gives CASSPTGSGSPLHF.

This chain joins TRBV30 and TRBJ1-4; 8 positions match TRBD1. The junction had 10 bases not matched to a gene; V was cut back by 0 bases and J by 10 bases. This CDR3 contains 15 residues. CDR1 and CDR2 (germline): GTSNPN, SVGIG (reference sequence). The CDR3: CAWSVQGQGFRKLFF. In nucleotides, the CDR3 is TGTGCCTGGAGTGTCCAAGGACAGGGATTTAGAAAACTGTTTTTT.